What follows are 11 T cell receptor beta chains derived from one specimen sequenced in a study of blood T cell repertoires in COVID-19. Profiling relied on immunoSEQ multiplex PCR, and the TCRdb table lists in-frame clones only, not all of them. The table lists a few hundred thousand clones, about four fifths of them singletons, with roughly 1.2% in the top ten. Sequencing was done on a sample of peripheral blood. These receptors were obtained from a woman aged 50 to 60 with acute or convalescent COVID-19.

V gene TRBV13 combines with J gene TRBJ1-2, with a weak D call TRBD1 (6 bases). Trimming stripped 3 bases from V and 5 bases from J, with 13 bases between. Germline V gives CDR1 PRHDT, CDR2 FYEKMQ (reference sequence). The CDR3 is 14 amino acids. The CDR3 DNA follows: TGTGCCAGCAGCTTCCGGGGGGCTCCGTATGGCTACACCTTC. Protein: CASSFRGAPYGYTF.

Worth noting for this clone: This CDR3 is also generated by other DNA sequences in the sample. The V gene is TRBV2, the J gene TRBJ1-4, with 9 positions matching TRBD1. Trimming cost V 6 bases and J 5 bases; bases outside gene matches: 4. This CDR3 contains 14 residues. Germline V gene data show CDR1 as SNHLY and CDR2 as FYNNEI. The DNA of the CDR3 is TGTGCCAGCAGGAGGACAGGGGTGAATGAAAAACTGTTTTTT. Translated: CASRRTGVNEKLFF. The variable domain in full, with the rest retrieved from reference TRBV2 and TRBJ1-4, is EPEVTQTPSHQVTQMGQEVILRCVPISNHLYFYWYRQILGQKVEFLVSFYNNEISEKSEIFDDQFSVERPDGSNFTLKIRSTKLEDSAMYFCASRRTGVNEKLFFGSGTQLSVL.

The J gene is TRBJ2-1, the V gene TRBV3-1 (or the pseudogene TRBV3-2); the D is unclear. This CDR3 has 15 amino acids. Germline V gene data show CDR1 as LGHDT and CDR2 as YNNKEL (reference sequence). Trimming left V 0 bases short and J 0 bases short, with 6 bases between. CDR3: CASSQELGSYNEQFF. CDR3 coding DNA: TGTGCCAGCAGCCAAGAGCTAGGCTCCTACAATGAGCAGTTCTTC.

J is TRBJ1-6 and V is TRBV5-5; D is undetermined. V shed 4 bases and J shed 9 bases, with 14 bases lying between them. Germline V gives CDR1 SGHKS, CDR2 YYEKEE (reference sequence). The CDR3 has 14 residues. DNA for the CDR3: TGTGCCAGCAGCCCGGGCCCGGGATCTTCACCCCTCCACTTT. Protein sequence: CASSPGPGSSPLHF. Combining the CDR3 with reference TRBV5-5 and TRBJ1-6 gives the whole variable domain DAGVTQSPTHLIKTRGQQVTLRCSPISGHKSVSWYQQVLGQGPQFIFQYYEKEERGRGNFPDRFSARQFPNYSSELNVNALLLGDSALYLCASSPGPGSSPLHFGNGTRLTVT.

This chain joins TRBV15 and TRBJ2-7; perhaps TRBD1 as D (5 bases). The V and J ends lost 0 bases and 2 bases respectively, with 17 bases between them. The CDR3 spans 17 residues. The germline V gene encodes CDR1 LNHNV and CDR2 YYDKDF (reference sequence). The CDR3 coding sequence is TGTGCCACCAGCAGAGAGCTTCAGGGCAGCCTTCCCTACGAGCAGTACTTC. This sequence encodes CATSRELQGSLPYEQYF.

The gene calls are TRBV5-1 and TRBJ2-1; 9 bases are shared with TRBD2. The CDR3 covers 16 residues. In germline, CDR1 is SGHRS, CDR2 YFSETQ. Trimming at V came to 1 base and at J to 7 bases, leaving 9 bases not matched to a gene. The CDR3 DNA follows: TGCGCCAGCAGCTTGAATGTCATAGCGGGGGTAAATGAGCAGTTCTTC. Protein: CASSLNVIAGVNEQFF.

The chain uses TRBV3-1 (or the pseudogene TRBV3-2) and TRBJ1-2; no clear D gene. This CDR3 spans 13 amino acids. V lost 2 bases to trimming and J lost 8 bases, with 12 bases between them. The germline V gene has CDR1 LGHDT and CDR2 YNNKEL (reference sequence). CDR3 nucleotides: TGTGCCAGCAGCCAATGGAGGGATGGAGGCTACACCTTC. Protein sequence: CASSQWRDGGYTF.

The chain recombines TRBV6-5 with TRBJ1-1; perhaps TRBD1 as D (6 bases). V lost 5 bases to trimming and J lost 0 bases, with 10 bases between them. From germline, CDR1 is MNHEY and CDR2 SVGAGI. CDR3 length: 14 residues. CDR3 DNA sequence: TGTGCCAGCAGTCTAGGACAGCTGAACACTGAAGCTTTCTTT. Encoded protein: CASSLGQLNTEAFF.

The chain combines TRBV5-6 with TRBJ1-1; a possible D gene is TRBD1 (5 bases). CDR3 length: 16 amino acids. CDR1 and CDR2 (germline): SGHDT, YYEEEE. V was shortened by 4 bases and J by 2 bases, with 18 bases between the two germline ends. CDR3 nucleotide sequence: TGTGCCAGCAGCCCCGCGTTAGACAGAATTAACACTGAAGCTTTCTTT. It translates to CASSPALDRINTEAFF.

The chain is built from TRBV30 and TRBJ1-5, with 8 bases aligning to TRBD1. With V trimmed by 2 bases and J by 5 bases, 8 bases remained unmatched. Germline CDR1 is GTSNPN and CDR2 is SVGIG (reference sequence). This CDR3 contains 15 residues. As DNA, the CDR3 is TGTGCCTGGAGTCCGGAGGCACAGGGGGATCAGCCCCAGCATTTT. Its protein product is CAWSPEAQGDQPQHF.

This rearrangement joins TRBV25-1 to TRBJ1-2; D call uncertain. This CDR3 has 13 residues. Per the germline V gene, CDR1 is MGHDK and CDR2 is SYGVNS. The germline V and J ends were trimmed by 3 bases and 2 bases, with 7 bases remaining between them. The CDR3 bases are TGTGCCAGCAGTGACGAACAAAACTATGGCTACACCTTC. This encodes CASSDEQNYGYTF.